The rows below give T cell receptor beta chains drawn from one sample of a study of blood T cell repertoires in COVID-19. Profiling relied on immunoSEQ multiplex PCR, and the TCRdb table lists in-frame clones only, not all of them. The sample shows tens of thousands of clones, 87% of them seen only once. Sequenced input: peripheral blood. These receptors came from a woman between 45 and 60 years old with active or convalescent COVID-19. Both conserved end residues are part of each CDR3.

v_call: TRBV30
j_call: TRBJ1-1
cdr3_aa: CAWRSGTVEAFF

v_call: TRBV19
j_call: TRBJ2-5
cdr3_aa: CASSRTLQETQYF

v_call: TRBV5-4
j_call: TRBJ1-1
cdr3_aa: CASGSGQVVNTEAFF

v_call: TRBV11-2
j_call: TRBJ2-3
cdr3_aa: CASSLEPRGSHTQYF

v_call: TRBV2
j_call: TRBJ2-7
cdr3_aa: CASSGGTSGGMSYEQYF

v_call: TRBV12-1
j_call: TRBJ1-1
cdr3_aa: CASSLFEAFF

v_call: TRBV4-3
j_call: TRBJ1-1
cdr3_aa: CASSQDLGGAGAFF

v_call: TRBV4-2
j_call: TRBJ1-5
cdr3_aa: CASSQDPAGEQPQHF

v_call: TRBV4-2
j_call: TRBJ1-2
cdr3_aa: CASSPQPGGLAANYGYTF

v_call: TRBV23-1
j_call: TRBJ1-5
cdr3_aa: CASSRTGVNQPQHF

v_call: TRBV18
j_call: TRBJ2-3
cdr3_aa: CASSTRGGGTDTQYF

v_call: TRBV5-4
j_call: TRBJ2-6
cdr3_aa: CASSTGQGMGANVLTF

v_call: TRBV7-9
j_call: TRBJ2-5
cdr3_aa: CASSPTDRIQETQYF

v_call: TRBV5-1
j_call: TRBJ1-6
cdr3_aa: CASSSRGGVDSPLHF

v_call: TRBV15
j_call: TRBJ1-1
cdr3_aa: CATSRSPGQMNTEAFF

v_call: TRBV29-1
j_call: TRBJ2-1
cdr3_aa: CSVVSGTGGYNEQFF

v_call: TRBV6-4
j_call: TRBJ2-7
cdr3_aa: CATKRDMGFYEQYF

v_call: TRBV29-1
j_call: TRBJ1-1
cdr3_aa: CSVDDLGGREAFF

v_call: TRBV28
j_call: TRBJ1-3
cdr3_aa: CASSLWRGVSGNTIYF

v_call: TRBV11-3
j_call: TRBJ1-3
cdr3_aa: CASSRRRWNTIYF

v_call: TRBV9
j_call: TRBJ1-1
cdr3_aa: CASSATTGKHTEAFF

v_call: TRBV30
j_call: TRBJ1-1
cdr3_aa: CAWDRTEEATEAFF

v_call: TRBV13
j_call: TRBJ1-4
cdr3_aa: CASSLQAYKEKLFF

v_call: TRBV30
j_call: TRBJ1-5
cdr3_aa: CAWGGGSDQPQHF

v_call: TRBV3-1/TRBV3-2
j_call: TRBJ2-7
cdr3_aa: CASSQVLAGGWEQYF

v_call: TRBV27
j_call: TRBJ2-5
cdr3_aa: CASTPAGRQETQYF

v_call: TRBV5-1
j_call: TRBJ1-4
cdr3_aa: CASSLGEVGEKLFF

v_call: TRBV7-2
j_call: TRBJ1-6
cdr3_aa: CASSLVGVSPLHF

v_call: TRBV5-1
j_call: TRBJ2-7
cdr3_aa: CASSFVTADNYEQYF

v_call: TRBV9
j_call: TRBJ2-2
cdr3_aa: CASSADRGAGELFF

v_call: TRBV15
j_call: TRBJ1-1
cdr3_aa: CATSRGRGDEAFF

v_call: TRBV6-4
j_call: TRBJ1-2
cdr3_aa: CASSEAGEGGYTF

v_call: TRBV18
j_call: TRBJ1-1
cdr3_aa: CASSSRTGGNTEAFF

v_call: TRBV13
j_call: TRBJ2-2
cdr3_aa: CASSPTGVELFF

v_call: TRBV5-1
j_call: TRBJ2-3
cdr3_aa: CASSLAAPPEDTQYF

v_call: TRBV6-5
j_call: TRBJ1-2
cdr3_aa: CASLTAPYGYTF

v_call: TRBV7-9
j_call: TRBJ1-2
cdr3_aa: CASSPWDTVDYGYTF

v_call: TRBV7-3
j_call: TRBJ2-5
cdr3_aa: CASSLLSSPPETQYF

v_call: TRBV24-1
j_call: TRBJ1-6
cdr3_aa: CATSDLSDSSPLHF

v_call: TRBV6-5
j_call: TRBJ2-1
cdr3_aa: CASSQLAGRHNEQFF

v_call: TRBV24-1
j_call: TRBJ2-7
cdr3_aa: CATSDSGRGRKTYEQYF

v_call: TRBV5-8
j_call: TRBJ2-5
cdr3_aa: CASSLGDSLKQETQYF

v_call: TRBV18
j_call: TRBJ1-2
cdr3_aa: CASSPGTGGYGYTF

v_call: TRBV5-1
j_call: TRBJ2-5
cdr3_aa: CASSLGGQNVGTQYF

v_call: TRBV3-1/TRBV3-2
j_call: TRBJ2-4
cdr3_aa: CASSPGLAGLKNIQYF

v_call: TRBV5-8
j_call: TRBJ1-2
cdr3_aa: CASHFRGTGGYTF

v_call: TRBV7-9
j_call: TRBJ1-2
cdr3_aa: CASSLGTGQGSGCTF

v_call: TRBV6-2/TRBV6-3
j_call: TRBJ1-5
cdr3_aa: CASSPQTGSRNQPQHF

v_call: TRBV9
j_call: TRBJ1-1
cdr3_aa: CASSSFGTANTEAFF

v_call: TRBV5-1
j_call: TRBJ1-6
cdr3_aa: CASSLEAGSSYNSPLHF